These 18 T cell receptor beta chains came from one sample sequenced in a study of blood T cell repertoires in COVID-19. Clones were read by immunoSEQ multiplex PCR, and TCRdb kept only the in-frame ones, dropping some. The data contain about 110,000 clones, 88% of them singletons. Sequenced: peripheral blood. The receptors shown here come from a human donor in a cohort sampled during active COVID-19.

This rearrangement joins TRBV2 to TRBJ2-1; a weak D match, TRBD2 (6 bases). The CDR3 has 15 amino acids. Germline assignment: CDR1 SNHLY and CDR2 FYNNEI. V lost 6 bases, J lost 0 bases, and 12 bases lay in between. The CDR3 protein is CASSPSEGSYNEQFF. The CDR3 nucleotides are TGTGCCAGCAGCCCTTCGGAGGGCTCCTACAATGAGCAGTTCTTC. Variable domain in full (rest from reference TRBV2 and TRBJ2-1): EPEVTQTPSHQVTQMGQEVILRCVPISNHLYFYWYRQILGQKVEFLVSFYNNEISEKSEIFDDQFSVERPDGSNFTLKIRSTKLEDSAMYFCASSPSEGSYNEQFFGPGTRLTVL.

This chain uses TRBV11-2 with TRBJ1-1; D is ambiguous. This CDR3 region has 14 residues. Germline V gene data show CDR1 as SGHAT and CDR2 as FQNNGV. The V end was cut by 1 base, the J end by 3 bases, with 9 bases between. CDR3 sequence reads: CASSLAAGYTEAFF. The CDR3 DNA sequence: TGTGCCAGCAGCTTAGCGGCAGGATACACTGAAGCTTTCTTT.

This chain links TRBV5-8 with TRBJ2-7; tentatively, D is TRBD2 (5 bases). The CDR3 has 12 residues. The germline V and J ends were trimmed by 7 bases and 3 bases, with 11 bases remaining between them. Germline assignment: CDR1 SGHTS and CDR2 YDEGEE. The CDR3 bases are TGTGCCAGCCTCACCCGGGGCTACGAGCAGTACTTC. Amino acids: CASLTRGYEQYF.

For the CDR3, the DNA is TGTGCCAGCAGCTCGCCGGGACAGGGCTACGAGCAGTACTTC. Translation: CASSSPGQGYEQYF. The chain employs TRBV11-2 and TRBJ2-7; 9 bases fit TRBD1. Germline CDR1 and CDR2: SGHAT and FQNNGV. Trimming at V came to 4 bases and at J to 3 bases, leaving 4 bases not matched to a gene. The CDR3 runs to 14 residues.

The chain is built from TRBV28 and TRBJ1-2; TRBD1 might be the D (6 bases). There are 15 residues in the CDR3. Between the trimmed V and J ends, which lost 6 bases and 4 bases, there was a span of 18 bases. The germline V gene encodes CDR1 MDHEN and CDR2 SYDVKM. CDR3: CASRQDNAGAYGYTF. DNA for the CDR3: TGTGCCAGCAGACAGGACAATGCAGGGGCCTATGGCTACACCTTC.

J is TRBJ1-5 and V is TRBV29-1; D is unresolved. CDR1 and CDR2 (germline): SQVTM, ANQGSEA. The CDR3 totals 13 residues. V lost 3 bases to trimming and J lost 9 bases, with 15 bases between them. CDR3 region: CSVEGSGTGPQHF. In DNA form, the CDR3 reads TGCAGCGTTGAGGGAAGCGGCACGGGGCCCCAGCATTTT.

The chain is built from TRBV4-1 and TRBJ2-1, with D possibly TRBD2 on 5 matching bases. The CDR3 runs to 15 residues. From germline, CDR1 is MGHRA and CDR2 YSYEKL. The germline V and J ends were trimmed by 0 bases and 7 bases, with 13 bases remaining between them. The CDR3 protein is CASSQEGIARNEQFF. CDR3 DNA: TGCGCCAGCAGCCAAGAAGGTATAGCGCGGAATGAGCAGTTCTTC.

The DNA of the CDR3 is TGTGCCAGCAGTTACACGCTACAGGGTGGCAATTCACCCCTCCACTTT. Its translation is CASSYTLQGGNSPLHF. This rearrangement joins TRBV6-5 to TRBJ1-6; D may be TRBD1 (6 bases). CDR1 and CDR2 from the germline V gene are MNHEY and SVGAGI. V was cut by 2 bases and J by 7 bases, with 15 bases left in between. This CDR3 has 16 residues.

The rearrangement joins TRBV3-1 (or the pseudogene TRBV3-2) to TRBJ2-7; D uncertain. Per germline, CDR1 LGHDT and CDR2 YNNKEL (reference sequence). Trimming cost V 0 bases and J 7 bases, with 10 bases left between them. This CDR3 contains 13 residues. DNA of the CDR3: TGTGCCAGCAGCCAAGACAGTTTCCAAGAGCAGTACTTC. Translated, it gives CASSQDSFQEQYF.

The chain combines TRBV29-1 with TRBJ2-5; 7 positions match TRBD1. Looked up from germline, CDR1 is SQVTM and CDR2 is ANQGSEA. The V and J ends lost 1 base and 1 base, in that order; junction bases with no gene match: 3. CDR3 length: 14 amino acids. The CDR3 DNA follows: TGCAGCGTTGAAGGCCCAGGGGGCCAAGAGACCCAGTACTTC. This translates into CSVEGPGGQETQYF.

CDR3 DNA: TGTGCCAGCAGTGAATCAATGACAGACCAAAAACTGTTTTTT. As protein: CASSESMTDQKLFF. The chain employs TRBV25-1 and TRBJ1-4; possible D gene TRBD1, 5 bases. CDR3 size: 14 residues. The germline CDR1 and CDR2 sequences are MGHDK and SYGVNS. The V gene lost 1 base and the J gene lost 9 bases, with 12 bases spanning the gap. The whole variable domain, filled in from reference TRBV25-1 and TRBJ1-4, reads EADIYQTPRYLVIGTGKKITLECSQTMGHDKMYWYQQDPGMELHLIHYSYGVNSTEKGDLSSESTVSRIRTEHFPLTLESARPSHTSQYLCASSESMTDQKLFFGSGTQLSVL.

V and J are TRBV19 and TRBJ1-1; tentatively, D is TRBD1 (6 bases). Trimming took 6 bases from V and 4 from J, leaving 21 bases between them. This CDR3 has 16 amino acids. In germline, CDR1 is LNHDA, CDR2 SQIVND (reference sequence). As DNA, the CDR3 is TGTGCCAGTAGCCCTAAACTGAGGGGGATAGGCACTGAAGCTTTCTTT. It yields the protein CASSPKLRGIGTEAFF.

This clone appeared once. CDR3 nucleotide sequence: TGCAGCGTTGAATCGGGGAATGGCTACACCTTC. Translated, it gives CSVESGNGYTF. The rearrangement joins TRBV29-1 to TRBJ1-2; no clear D gene. This CDR3 is built from 11 residues. CDR1 and CDR2 (germline): SQVTM, ANQGSEA. The V and J ends lost 2 bases and 6 bases respectively, with 7 bases between them. Complete variable domain (other parts from reference TRBV29-1 and TRBJ1-2): SAVISQKPSRDICQRGTSLTIQCQVDSQVTMMFWYRQQPGQSLTLIATANQGSEATYESGFVIDKFPISRPNLTFSTLTVSNMSPEDSSIYLCSVESGNGYTFGSGTRLTVV.

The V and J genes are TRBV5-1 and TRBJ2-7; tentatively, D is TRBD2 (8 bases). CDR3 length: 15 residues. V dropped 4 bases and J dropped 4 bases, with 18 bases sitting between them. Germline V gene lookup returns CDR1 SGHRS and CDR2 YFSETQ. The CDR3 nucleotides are TGCGCCAGCAGCCCTAGCGGGCAGGGGGTGTACGAGCAGTACTTC. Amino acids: CASSPSGQGVYEQYF.

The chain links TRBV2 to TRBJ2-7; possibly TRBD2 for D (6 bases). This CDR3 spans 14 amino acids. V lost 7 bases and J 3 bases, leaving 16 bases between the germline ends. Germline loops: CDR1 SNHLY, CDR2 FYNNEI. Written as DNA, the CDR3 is TGTGCCAGCAATCACGGGGGTACGTTCTACGAGCAGTACTTC. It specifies CASNHGGTFYEQYF.

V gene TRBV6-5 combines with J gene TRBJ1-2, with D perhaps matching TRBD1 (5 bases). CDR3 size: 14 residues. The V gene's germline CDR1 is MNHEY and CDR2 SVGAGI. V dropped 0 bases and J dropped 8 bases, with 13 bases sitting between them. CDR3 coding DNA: TGTGCCAGCAGTTACTCAACGGGGAGGGGAGGCTACACCTTC. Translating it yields CASSYSTGRGGYTF.

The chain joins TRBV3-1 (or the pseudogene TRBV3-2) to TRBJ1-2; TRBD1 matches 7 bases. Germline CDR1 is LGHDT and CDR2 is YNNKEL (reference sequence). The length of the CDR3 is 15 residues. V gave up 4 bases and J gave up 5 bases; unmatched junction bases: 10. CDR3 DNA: TGTGCCAGCAGCCCCCGACAGGGCGAGCATTATGGCTACACCTTC. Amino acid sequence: CASSPRQGEHYGYTF.

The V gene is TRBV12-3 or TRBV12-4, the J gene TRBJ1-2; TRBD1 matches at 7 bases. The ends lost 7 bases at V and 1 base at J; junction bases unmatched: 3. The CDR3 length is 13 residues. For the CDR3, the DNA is TGTGCCAGCACAGGGGGAGATAACTATGGCTACACCTTC. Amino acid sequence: CASTGGDNYGYTF.